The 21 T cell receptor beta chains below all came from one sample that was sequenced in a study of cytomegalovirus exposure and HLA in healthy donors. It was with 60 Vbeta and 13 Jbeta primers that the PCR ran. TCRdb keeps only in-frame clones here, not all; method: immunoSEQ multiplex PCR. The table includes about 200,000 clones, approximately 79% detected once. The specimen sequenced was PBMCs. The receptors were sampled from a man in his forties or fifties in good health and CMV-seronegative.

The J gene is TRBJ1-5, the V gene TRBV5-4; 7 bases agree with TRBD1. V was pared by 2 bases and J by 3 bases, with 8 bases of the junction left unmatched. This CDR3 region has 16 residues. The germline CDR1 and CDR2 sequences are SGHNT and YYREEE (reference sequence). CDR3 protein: CASSFTGAGTNQPQHF. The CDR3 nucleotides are TGTGCCAGCAGCTTCACAGGGGCCGGGACCAATCAGCCCCAGCATTTT.

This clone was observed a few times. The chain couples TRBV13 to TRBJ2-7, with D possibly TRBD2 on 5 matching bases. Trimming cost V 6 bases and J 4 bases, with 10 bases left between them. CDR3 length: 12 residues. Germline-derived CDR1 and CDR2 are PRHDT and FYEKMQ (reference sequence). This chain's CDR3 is CASSEPGYEQYF. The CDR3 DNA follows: TGTGCCAGCAGTGAACCGGGATACGAGCAGTACTTC.

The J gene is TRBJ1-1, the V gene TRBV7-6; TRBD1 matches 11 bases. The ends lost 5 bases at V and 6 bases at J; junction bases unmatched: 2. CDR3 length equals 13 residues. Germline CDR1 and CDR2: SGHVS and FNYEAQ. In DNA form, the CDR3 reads TGTGCCAGCAGCGGGGGACAGGGGGCTGAAGCTTTCTTT. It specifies CASSGGQGAEAFF. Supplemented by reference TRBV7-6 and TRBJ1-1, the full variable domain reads GAGVSQSPRYKVTKRGQDVALRCDPISGHVSLYWYRQALGQGPEFLTYFNYEAQQDKSGLPNDRFSAERPEGSISTLTIQRTEQRDSAMYRCASSGGQGAEAFFGQGTRLTVV.

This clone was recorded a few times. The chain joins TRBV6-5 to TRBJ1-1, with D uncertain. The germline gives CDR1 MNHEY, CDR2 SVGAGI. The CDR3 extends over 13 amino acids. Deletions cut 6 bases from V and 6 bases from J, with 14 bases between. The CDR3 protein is CASSRQVASEAFF. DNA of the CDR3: TGTGCCAGCAGCAGACAAGTTGCATCTGAAGCTTTCTTT.

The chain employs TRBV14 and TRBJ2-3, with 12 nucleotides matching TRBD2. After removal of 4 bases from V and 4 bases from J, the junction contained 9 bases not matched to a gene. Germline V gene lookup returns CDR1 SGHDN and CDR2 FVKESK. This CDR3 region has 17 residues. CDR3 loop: CASSRWLAGGPPDTQYF. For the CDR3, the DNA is TGTGCCAGCAGCCGGTGGCTAGCGGGAGGGCCCCCAGATACGCAGTATTTT.

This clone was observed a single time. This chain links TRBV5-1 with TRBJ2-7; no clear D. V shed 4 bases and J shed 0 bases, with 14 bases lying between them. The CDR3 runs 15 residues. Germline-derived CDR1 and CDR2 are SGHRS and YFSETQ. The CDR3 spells CASSLPRQDSYEQYF. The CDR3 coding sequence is TGCGCCAGCAGCCTCCCCAGGCAGGACTCCTACGAGCAGTACTTC.

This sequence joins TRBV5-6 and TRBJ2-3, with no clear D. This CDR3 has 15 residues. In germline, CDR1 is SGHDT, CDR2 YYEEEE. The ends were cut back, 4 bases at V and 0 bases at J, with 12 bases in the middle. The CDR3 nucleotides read TGTGCCAGCAGCCCATTCTTCGGTAGCACAGATACGCAGTATTTT. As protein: CASSPFFGSTDTQYF.

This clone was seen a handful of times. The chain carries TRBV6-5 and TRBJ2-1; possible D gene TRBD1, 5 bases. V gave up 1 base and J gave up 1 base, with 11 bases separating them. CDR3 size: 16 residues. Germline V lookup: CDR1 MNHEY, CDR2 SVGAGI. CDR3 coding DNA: TGTGCCAGCAGTTACTTGGGCAGGGCATCCTACAATGAGCAGTTCTTC. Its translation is CASSYLGRASYNEQFF.

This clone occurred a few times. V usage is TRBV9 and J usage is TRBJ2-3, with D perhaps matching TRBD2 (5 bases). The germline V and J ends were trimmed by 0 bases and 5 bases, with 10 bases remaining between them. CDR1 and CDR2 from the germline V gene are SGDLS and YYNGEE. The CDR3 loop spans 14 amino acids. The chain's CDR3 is CASSVEKGRDTQYF. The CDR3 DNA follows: TGTGCCAGCAGCGTAGAAAAAGGGAGAGATACGCAGTATTTT. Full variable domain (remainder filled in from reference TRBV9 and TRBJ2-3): DSGVTQTPKHLITATGQRVTLRCSPRSGDLSVYWYQQSLDQGLQFLIQYYNGEERAKGNILERFSAQQFPDLHSELNLSSLELGDSALYFCASSVEKGRDTQYFGPGTRLTVL.

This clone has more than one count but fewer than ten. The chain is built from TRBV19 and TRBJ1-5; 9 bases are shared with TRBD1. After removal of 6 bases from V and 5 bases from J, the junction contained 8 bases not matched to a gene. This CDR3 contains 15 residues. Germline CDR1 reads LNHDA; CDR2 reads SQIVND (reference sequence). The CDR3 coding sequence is TGTGCCAGTAGGACGGGACAGGGTTTACATCAGCCCCAGCATTTT. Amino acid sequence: CASRTGQGLHQPQHF.

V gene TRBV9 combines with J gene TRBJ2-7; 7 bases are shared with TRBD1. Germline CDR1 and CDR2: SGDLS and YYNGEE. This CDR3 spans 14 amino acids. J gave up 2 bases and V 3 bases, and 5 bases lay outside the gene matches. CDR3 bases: TGTGCCAGCAGCGCACGGGACAGCACCTACGAGCAGTACTTC. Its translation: CASSARDSTYEQYF.

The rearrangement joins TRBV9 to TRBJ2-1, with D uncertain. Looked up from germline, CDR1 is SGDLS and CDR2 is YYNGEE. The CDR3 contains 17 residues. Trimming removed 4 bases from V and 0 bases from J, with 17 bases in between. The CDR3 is CASSPEVTRSSYNEQFF. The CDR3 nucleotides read TGTGCCAGCAGCCCAGAGGTAACACGAAGCTCCTACAATGAGCAGTTCTTC.

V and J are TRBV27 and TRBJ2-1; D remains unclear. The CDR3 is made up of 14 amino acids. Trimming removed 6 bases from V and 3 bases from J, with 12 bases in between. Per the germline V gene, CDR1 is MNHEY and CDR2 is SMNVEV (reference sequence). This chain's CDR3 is CASSQSRVYNEQFF. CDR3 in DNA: TGTGCCAGCAGCCAAAGCCGGGTCTACAATGAGCAGTTCTTC.

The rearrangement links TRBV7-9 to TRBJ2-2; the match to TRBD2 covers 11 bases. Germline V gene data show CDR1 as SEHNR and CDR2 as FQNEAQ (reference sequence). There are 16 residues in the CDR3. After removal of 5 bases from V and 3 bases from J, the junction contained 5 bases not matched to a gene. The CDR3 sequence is CASSPGTSGDTGELFF. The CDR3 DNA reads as TGTGCCAGCAGCCCCGGGACTAGCGGAGACACCGGGGAGCTGTTTTTT.

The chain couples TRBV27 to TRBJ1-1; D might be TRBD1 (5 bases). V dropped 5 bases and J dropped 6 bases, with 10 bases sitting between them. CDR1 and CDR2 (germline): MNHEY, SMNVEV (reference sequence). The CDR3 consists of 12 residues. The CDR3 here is CASSPGFAEAFF. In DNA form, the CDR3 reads TGTGCCAGCAGTCCAGGGTTCGCTGAAGCTTTCTTT.

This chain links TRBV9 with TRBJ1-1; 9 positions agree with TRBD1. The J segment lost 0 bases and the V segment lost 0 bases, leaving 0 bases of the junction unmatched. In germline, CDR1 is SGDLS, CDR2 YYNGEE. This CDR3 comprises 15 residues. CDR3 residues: CASSVGQGVNTEAFF. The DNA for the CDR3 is TGTGCCAGCAGCGTAGGACAGGGGGTGAACACTGAAGCTTTCTTT.

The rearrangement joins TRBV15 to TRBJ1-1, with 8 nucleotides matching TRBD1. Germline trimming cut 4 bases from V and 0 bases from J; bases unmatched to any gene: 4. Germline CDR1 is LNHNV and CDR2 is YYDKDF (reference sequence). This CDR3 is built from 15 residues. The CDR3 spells CATSNRDRMNTEAFF. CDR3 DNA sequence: TGTGCCACCAGCAACCGGGACAGGATGAACACTGAAGCTTTCTTT.

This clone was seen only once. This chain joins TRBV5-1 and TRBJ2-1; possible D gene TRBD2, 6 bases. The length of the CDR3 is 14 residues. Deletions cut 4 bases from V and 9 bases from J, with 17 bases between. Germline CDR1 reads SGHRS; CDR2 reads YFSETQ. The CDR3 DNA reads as TGCGCCAGCAGCCCGCCCGGAGGGTTCAGTGAGCAGTTCTTC. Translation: CASSPPGGFSEQFF.

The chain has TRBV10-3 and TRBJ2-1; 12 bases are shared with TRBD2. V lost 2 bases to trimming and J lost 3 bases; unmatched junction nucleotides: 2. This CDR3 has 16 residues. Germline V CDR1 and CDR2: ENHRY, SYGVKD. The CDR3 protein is CAISEALAGGYNEQFF. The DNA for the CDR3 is TGTGCCATCAGTGAGGCACTAGCGGGAGGCTACAATGAGCAGTTCTTC.

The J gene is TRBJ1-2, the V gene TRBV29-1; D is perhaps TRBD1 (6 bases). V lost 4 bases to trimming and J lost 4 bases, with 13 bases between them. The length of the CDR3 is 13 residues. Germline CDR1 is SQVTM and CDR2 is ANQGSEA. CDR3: CSVVQGEGYGYTF. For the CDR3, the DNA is TGCAGCGTTGTACAGGGAGAGGGCTATGGCTACACCTTC.

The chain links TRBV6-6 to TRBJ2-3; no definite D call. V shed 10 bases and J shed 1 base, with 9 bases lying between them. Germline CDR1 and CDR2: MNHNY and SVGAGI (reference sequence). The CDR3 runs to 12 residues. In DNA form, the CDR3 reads TGTGCCATTGGTCGGGGCACAGATACGCAGTATTTT. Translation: CAIGRGTDTQYF.